The 27 T cell receptor beta chains in this list originate from one sample, sequenced in a study of shared clonotypes between healthy human individuals. Produced via immunoSEQ multiplex PCR; TCRdb's table is partial and in-frame only. Of around 1.5 million clones in the sample, roughly 98% were seen once. The sequenced sample was naive CD4+ T cells sorted from blood. The subset: CD45RA+ positively selected. Source of these receptors: a man aged 30-40 years in good health.

Points on this clone: Other DNA sequences in the same sample also yield this CDR3. This chain uses TRBV9 with TRBJ1-3; a possible D gene is TRBD1 (6 bases). Germline V lookup: CDR1 SGDLS, CDR2 YYNGEE. The CDR3 is 16 residues long. Trimming pared 1 base from V and 0 bases from J, leaving 11 bases between. The CDR3 loop reads CASSVTTGSSGNTIYF. The CDR3 DNA follows: TGTGCCAGCAGCGTAACGACAGGAAGCTCTGGAAACACCATATATTTT.

This clone has a single count. V gene TRBV18 combines with J gene TRBJ2-7; 9 bases map to TRBD1. There are 14 residues in the CDR3. In germline, CDR1 is KGHSH, CDR2 LQKENI. Trimming took 6 bases from V and 1 from J; bases not matched to a gene: 4. CDR3 protein: CASSRDRVSYEQYF. In nucleotides, the CDR3 is TGTGCCAGCTCCCGGGACAGGGTGTCCTACGAGCAGTACTTC.

The chain links TRBV18 to TRBJ1-1, with D possibly TRBD1 on 5 matching bases. The CDR3 is 16 amino acids. The V end was cut by 4 bases, the J end by 3 bases, with 18 bases between. Germline V gene data show CDR1 as KGHSH and CDR2 as LQKENI. The CDR3 DNA is TGTGCCAGCTCACAAAAAAGGGACCGGGTGGACACTGAAGCTTTCTTT. Protein sequence: CASSQKRDRVDTEAFF.

This clone was seen only once. The genes are TRBV9 and TRBJ1-3, with 9 bases fitting TRBD1. The CDR3 contains 17 residues. Unmatched junction bases numbered 10, after V lost 4 bases and J lost 2 bases. The germline gives CDR1 SGDLS, CDR2 YYNGEE. CDR3 bases: TGTGCCAGCAGCCCACAGGGGGCGCGAATTCCTGGAAACACCATATATTTT. This codes for CASSPQGARIPGNTIYF.

The chain carries TRBV7-8 and TRBJ1-5, with D possibly being TRBD1 (6 bases). The CDR3 sequence is 16 residues long. Trimming pared 5 bases from V and 1 base from J, leaving 15 bases between. Germline values: CDR1 SGHVS, CDR2 FQNEAQ. CDR3: CASSQSDGQSNQPQHF. Written as DNA, the CDR3 is TGTGCCAGCAGCCAATCTGACGGACAGAGCAATCAGCCCCAGCATTTT.

This chain links TRBV5-4 with TRBJ2-2; TRBD2 agrees at 7 bases. The CDR3 length is 15 residues. V shed 2 bases and J 6 bases; nucleotides not matched to a gene: 7. From germline, CDR1 is SGHNT and CDR2 YYREEE (reference sequence). The CDR3 loop reads CASSFSTSLPGELFF. The DNA of the CDR3 is TGTGCCAGCAGCTTCTCGACTAGCCTCCCCGGGGAGCTGTTTTTT.

The chain has TRBV27 and TRBJ2-2, with D perhaps matching TRBD2 (5 bases). Germline V CDR1 and CDR2: MNHEY, SMNVEV (reference sequence). The ends were cut back, 5 bases at V and 11 bases at J, with 24 bases in the middle. The CDR3 covers 16 residues. CDR3 nucleotides: TGTGCCAGCAGTCCGAGTCGGGTAGCGTGGGGATTTGAGCTGTTTTTT. It yields the protein CASSPSRVAWGFELFF.

Remarks on this clone: Other nucleotide sequences from this sample produce the same CDR3. The chain employs TRBV2 and TRBJ2-7, with 8 bases identical to TRBD1. CDR3 length: 14 amino acids. The V segment lost 3 bases and the J segment 1 base; nucleotides outside the gene matches: 2. Per the germline V gene, CDR1 is SNHLY and CDR2 is FYNNEI. The CDR3 coding sequence is TGTGCCAGCAGTGACCAGGGGGCGTCCTACGAGCAGTACTTC. Translation: CASSDQGASYEQYF.

The chain is built from TRBV4-1 and TRBJ2-7, with 7 bases matching TRBD2. V trimming: 0 bases; J trimming: 2 bases; junction bases outside the gene matches: 7. Germline CDR1 is MGHRA and CDR2 is YSYEKL. The CDR3 is 16 amino acids. Here the CDR3 reads CASSQDRAGTTYEQYF. In nucleotides, the CDR3 is TGCGCCAGCAGCCAAGATCGAGCGGGGACTACCTACGAGCAGTACTTC.

The chain employs TRBV27 and TRBJ2-1; possibly TRBD1 for D (6 bases). The CDR3 runs to 15 residues. Trimming pared 3 bases from V and 5 bases from J, leaving 14 bases between. From germline, CDR1 is MNHEY and CDR2 SMNVEV (reference sequence). CDR3 protein: CASSFSQGANNEQFF. CDR3 bases: TGTGCCAGCAGTTTCTCACAGGGTGCAAACAATGAGCAGTTCTTC.

This chain links TRBV27 with TRBJ1-3, with D perhaps TRBD1 (5 bases). Deletions cut 8 bases from V and 5 bases from J, with 13 bases between. Germline V gives CDR1 MNHEY, CDR2 SMNVEV (reference sequence). This CDR3 comprises 13 residues. CDR3 protein: CASGTLDRNTIYF. The CDR3, as DNA: TGTGCCAGCGGCACGTTGGACAGAAACACCATATATTTT.

The chain recombines TRBV7-6 with TRBJ2-7; 8 bases match TRBD2. CDR1 is SGHVS and CDR2 is FNYEAQ in the germline V gene. The CDR3 consists of 16 residues. J lost 3 bases, V lost 1 base, and 8 bases had no gene match. This chain's CDR3 is CASSLGSGGKGYEQYF. The CDR3 nucleotides are TGTGCCAGCAGCTTAGGGTCGGGGGGGAAAGGCTACGAGCAGTACTTC.

J is TRBJ2-3 and V is TRBV9; possible D gene TRBD2, 7 bases. V gave up 4 bases and J gave up 10 bases, with 25 bases separating them. This CDR3 is built from 16 residues. Germline CDR1 reads SGDLS; CDR2 reads YYNGEE. The CDR3 is CASSPSSSGGVFAQYF. CDR3 bases: TGTGCCAGCAGCCCTTCGTCCTCGGGGGGCGTATTTGCGCAGTATTTT.

The chain employs TRBV28 and TRBJ2-2, with no clear D. The CDR3 length is 13 residues. The V and J ends lost 3 bases and 4 bases respectively, with 6 bases between them. Germline V gene data show CDR1 as MDHEN and CDR2 as SYDVKM. Here the CDR3 reads CASSFPTTGELFF. CDR3 DNA: TGTGCCAGCAGTTTTCCAACCACCGGGGAGCTGTTTTTT.

V is TRBV27 and J is TRBJ2-1; possibly TRBD1 for D (5 bases). This CDR3 has 13 residues. CDR1 is MNHEY and CDR2 is SMNVEV in the germline V gene (reference sequence). V was pared by 6 bases and J by 5 bases, with 11 bases between. CDR3 coding DNA: TGTGCCAGCAGGCAGGGTCCCCACAATGAGCAGTTCTTC. This sequence encodes CASRQGPHNEQFF.

The V and J genes are TRBV10-1 and TRBJ1-1, with D possibly TRBD1 on 6 matching bases. Between the trimmed V and J ends, which lost 4 bases and 2 bases, there was a span of 20 bases. The CDR3 has 17 residues. Germline V gene sequence: CDR1 WNHNN, CDR2 SYGVQD (reference sequence). This CDR3 reads CASSGERTVRPNTEAFF. The CDR3 bases are TGCGCCAGCAGTGGTGAACGGACAGTTCGTCCTAACACTGAAGCTTTCTTT.

V and J are TRBV2 and TRBJ2-3, with 7 bases matching TRBD1. The V and J ends lost 7 bases and 0 bases, in that order; junction bases with no gene match: 7. CDR3 length: 15 residues. CDR1 and CDR2 (germline): SNHLY, FYNNEI. This CDR3 is CASKQGTFSTDTQYF. As DNA, the CDR3 is TGTGCCAGCAAACAGGGGACCTTTAGCACAGATACGCAGTATTTT. The variable domain in full, with the rest retrieved from reference TRBV2 and TRBJ2-3, is EPEVTQTPSHQVTQMGQEVILRCVPISNHLYFYWYRQILGQKVEFLVSFYNNEISEKSEIFDDQFSVERPDGSNFTLKIRSTKLEDSAMYFCASKQGTFSTDTQYFGPGTRLTVL.

This chain joins TRBV18 and TRBJ2-5, with 11 bases matching TRBD2. CDR1 is KGHSH and CDR2 is LQKENI in the germline V gene. This CDR3 has 17 amino acids. V lost 3 bases and J lost 3; bases outside the gene matches: 9. The CDR3 spells CASSPLSGTSGKETQYF. In nucleotides, the CDR3 is TGTGCCAGCTCACCCCTGTCTGGGACTAGCGGCAAAGAGACCCAGTACTTC.

V gene TRBV2 combines with J gene TRBJ1-2, with 10 bases matching TRBD1. Germline CDR1 and CDR2: SNHLY and FYNNEI. The CDR3 runs to 15 residues. Unmatched junction bases numbered 9, after V lost 5 bases and J lost 6 bases. This CDR3 reads CASSFGPTGGDGYTF. The CDR3 nucleotides read TGTGCCAGCAGTTTTGGTCCGACAGGGGGCGATGGCTACACCTTC.

The gene calls are TRBV11-2 and TRBJ2-7, with TRBD2 matching over 8 bases. CDR3 length: 11 residues. The V and J ends lost 8 bases and 13 bases, in that order; junction bases with no gene match: 10. Germline-derived CDR1 and CDR2 are SGHAT and FQNNGV. The CDR3 coding sequence is TGTGCCAGCTCCCCGGGTAGCGGGATATACTTC. Residues: CASSPGSGIYF.

V usage is TRBV5-1 and J usage is TRBJ2-1, with TRBD1 matching over 9 bases. Germline values: CDR1 SGHRS, CDR2 YFSETQ. With V trimmed by 0 bases and J by 5 bases, 6 bases remained unmatched. This CDR3 is 16 amino acids long. This CDR3 is CASSLEGTGYDNEQFF. The CDR3 DNA follows: TGCGCCAGCAGCTTGGAGGGGACAGGGTACGACAATGAGCAGTTCTTC. The variable domain in full, completed from reference TRBV5-1 and TRBJ2-1, reads KAGVTQTPRYLIKTRGQQVTLSCSPISGHRSVSWYQQTPGQGLQFLFEYFSETQRNKGNFPGRFSGRQFSNSRSEMNVSTLELGDSALYLCASSLEGTGYDNEQFFGPGTRLTVL.

The rearrangement joins TRBV14 to TRBJ2-1; 9 bases are shared with TRBD2. This CDR3 contains 20 residues. Germline trimming cut 0 bases from V and 2 bases from J; bases unmatched to any gene: 14. Germline V gene lookup returns CDR1 SGHDN and CDR2 FVKESK. The CDR3 nucleotides are TGTGCCAGCAGCCAAGATCCCCTGGGCGGGAGGGCCGTAGCCTACAATGAGCAGTTCTTC. Protein product: CASSQDPLGGRAVAYNEQFF.

The rearrangement joins TRBV7-6 to TRBJ2-2; TRBD2 matches 8 bases. The CDR3 spans 16 residues. In germline, CDR1 is SGHVS, CDR2 FNYEAQ. V gave up 5 bases and J gave up 0 bases; unmatched junction bases: 5. The CDR3 region has the DNA TGTGCCAGCAGCCTTTTAGCGGGAACGAACACCGGGGAGCTGTTTTTT. Translation: CASSLLAGTNTGELFF.

The rearrangement joins TRBV7-6 to TRBJ2-5; TRBD2 might be the D (5 bases). V was cut by 4 bases and J by 2 bases, with 17 bases left in between. Germline CDR1 is SGHVS and CDR2 is FNYEAQ. The CDR3 loop spans 16 amino acids. The CDR3 nucleotides read TGTGCCAGCAGCTCTCTCGCGGGCGGCTATCAAGAGACCCAGTACTTC. This translates into CASSSLAGGYQETQYF. Based on the CDR3 plus reference TRBV7-6 and TRBJ2-5, the full variable domain is GAGVSQSPRYKVTKRGQDVALRCDPISGHVSLYWYRQALGQGPEFLTYFNYEAQQDKSGLPNDRFSAERPEGSISTLTIQRTEQRDSAMYRCASSSLAGGYQETQYFGPGTRLLVL.

The chain combines TRBV6-5 with TRBJ2-7; 11 bases are shared with TRBD2. The V segment lost 7 bases and the J segment 1 base; nucleotides outside the gene matches: 3. This CDR3 has 14 amino acids. Germline CDR1 and CDR2: MNHEY and SVGAGI. The CDR3 DNA follows: TGTGCCAGCAAGTCTAGCGGGGGGTCCTACGAGCAGTACTTC. This sequence encodes CASKSSGGSYEQYF.

The chain uses TRBV7-3 and TRBJ2-1; D is unresolved. The CDR3 sequence is 16 residues long. The V end was cut by 0 bases, the J end by 4 bases, with 13 bases between. Per germline, CDR1 SGHTA and CDR2 FQGTGA. The CDR3 bases are TGTGCCAGCAGCTTAACGCCCACCTTAAGTTACAATGAGCAGTTCTTC. Its protein product is CASSLTPTLSYNEQFF.

Comment on this clone: Other nucleotide sequences in the sample specify the same CDR3. The rearrangement joins TRBV28 to TRBJ2-3; D unclear. Germline loops: CDR1 MDHEN, CDR2 SYDVKM. V was shortened by 2 bases and J by 1 base, with 4 bases between the two germline ends. This CDR3 is built from 13 residues. DNA of the CDR3: TGTGCCAGCAGTTTACGGGGCACAGATACGCAGTATTTT. It translates to CASSLRGTDTQYF.